This TCR beta chain was recovered during a study of blood T cell repertoires in COVID-19 (dated by TCRdb to the early 2020s). For the wider study: Samples covering the acute and convalescent phases of COVID-19 were provided by collaborators in the United States, Italy and Spain. The material from the prospective study consisted of cDNA or gDNA derived from T cells, B-cell-depleted T cells, or PBMCs. The samples were drawn from the first 160 participants of the ongoing ImmuneRACE study and from about 1,200 subjects provided by 6 global collaborators. Where available, HLA class I and class II types were taken from metadata supplied by the sample provider and were not determined by assay-based typing. The sample metadata nearly always contained a de-identified subject ID, COVID-19 status, age in years and sex. The repertoires were released in a freely available public database intended as a resource for research on the immune response to SARS-CoV-2. Subjects who had been exposed to COVID-19, were actively infected with it, or had recovered from it provided the deeply sampled blood TCRbeta repertoires that made up the dataset.

This clone has only a few counts. Its binding antigen is unknown. No base quality information exists; no much larger clone differs at one position. The CDR3 numbers 14 residues from cysteine through phenylalanine. CDR3 DNA is the only sequence kept; it has 42 bases, read in frame from the first base. The germline V gene yields ENHRY for CDR1 and SYGVKD for CDR2. Trimmed from V: 10 bases; trimmed from J: 4 bases; junction bases lacking a gene match: 12. General findings and caveats noted by the study authors: The amount of clinical and demographic metadata varied by source and participant and was provided uncurated.

TCRbeta CDR3 regions were amplified from genomic DNA by means of the immunoSEQ Assay, a bias-controlled multiplex PCR. The original methods were these. Nucleated cell counts per sample were estimated from amplification of reference gene primers within the assay. To quantify the absolute abundance of each unique TCRbeta CDR3 rearrangement, sequence reads were collapsed and filtered. Productive Simpson clonality was computed per sample as the square root of Simpson's diversity index over productive rearrangements. As stored in TCRdb, this immuneACCESS dataset retains in-frame rearrangements with V and J assigned. A fraction of the clones does not appear; measured against another copy, unresolved V genes explain less than half of the discrepancy, and the remainder lacks a known reason. From that table come the V and J calls and clone size; the DNA was used to work out D and trimming. In all, the sample holds some 130,000 clones, and around 80% of those were seen once. The top ten constitute around 5.5% of the sample.

In the prospective study, participants were roughly 18 to 90 years old, resided in approximately 22 geographic areas of the United States, and were enrolled through a virtual design. In the prospective study, cohorts were assigned on the basis of participant-reported clinical history obtained from a screening survey and a study questionnaire. For ImmuneRACE Cohort 3, a participant was defined as recovered based on two consecutive negative NP/OP PCR tests, clearance by a healthcare professional, or resolution of symptoms. Each participant in the prospective study had whole blood, serum and a nasopharyngeal or oropharyngeal swab collected by mobile phlebotomists. Participants in the prospective study had the option to provide additional blood draws and questionnaires over an approximately 2-month period. Before DNA extraction, prospective study blood samples were shipped either frozen or at room temperature.

The V gene is TRBV10-3 and the J gene is TRBJ1-2, with 7 central nucleotides matching TRBD1. Sequencing was carried out using PBMCs or T cells enriched from blood (not recorded which). This sequence originates from a woman aged 45-60 years who had recovered from COVID-19. The CDR3 reads as follows: CATHRQGGGYGYTF. The DNA is as follows: TGTGCCACCCACCGACAGGGCGGAGGCTATGGCTACACCTTC.